The sample holds a few counts of the clone carrying this T cell receptor beta chain. Amplified TCR beta CDR3 regions derived from RNA transcripts. HTBI primers were the set used in a first-round RT-PCR of the TCR CDR3. MiXCR was run by TCRdb on the multiplex PCR reads, yielding one entry per CDR3 protein. The table records around 300,000 distinct CDR3 sequences, roughly 15% of them present only once. The sample belongs to a study of T cells in Graves' hyperthyroidism and ophthalmopathy. Trimming removed 4 bases from V and 4 bases from J; junction bases left unmatched: 3. In germline, CDR1 is LGHNA, CDR2 YNFKEQ. The CDR3 spans 15 residues. It was considered stable Graves' hyperthyroidism when ophthalmopathy did not progress within 18 months.

The sample taken for sequencing was blood. V is TRBV4-2 and J is TRBJ2-5; 13 positions match TRBD2. The TCR originated in a middle-aged woman with Graves' hyperthyroidism. CDR3 region: CASSRRLAGGETQYF. CDR3 nucleotide sequence: TGTGCCAGCAGCCGCCGACTAGCGGGAGGAGAGACCCAGTACTTC.